This T cell receptor (beta chain) was identified during a study of cytotoxic CD8 clonotypes in ibrutinib-treated CLL. Germline assignment: CDR1 MNHEY and CDR2 SVGAGI. V lost 5 bases to trimming and J lost 1 base, with 10 bases between them. The CDR3 contains 14 residues. With respect to this clone: Its antigen remains unknown.

Findings and caveats of the study: Private clonotypes, not public ones, expanded at ibrutinib response.

Profiled with immunoSEQ multiplex PCR; TCRdb holds only in-frame clones, not every one. The table lists about 130,000 clones, approximately 85% of them singletons. The specimen comprised PBMCs, sampled after 24 months of ibrutinib treatment. The chain carries TRBV6-5 and TRBJ2-3, with D perhaps assigned TRBD1 or TRBD2 (5 bases each). The receptor was isolated from a human donor with chronic lymphocytic leukemia. The chain's CDR3 is CASSRPGRTDTQYF. The CDR3 bases are TGTGCCAGCAGTCGCCCGGGGCGCACAGATACGCAGTATTTT.